A single sample is the source of the 2 T cell receptor beta chains below, sequenced in a study of blood T cell repertoires in COVID-19. Data came from immunoSEQ multiplex PCR; TCRdb stores just in-frame clones and leaves some out. The data show some 250,000 clones, roughly 84% seen once. The sample consisted of peripheral blood. These receptors came from a woman under 30 with acute or convalescent COVID-19.

This rearrangement joins TRBV7-6 to TRBJ2-2; 9 bases line up with TRBD1. The J segment lost 3 bases and the V segment lost 3 bases, leaving 8 bases of the junction unmatched. This CDR3 region has 17 residues. Germline V gene sequence: CDR1 SGHVS, CDR2 FNYEAQ. The CDR3 nucleotides read TGTGCCAGCAGCTTGAGACCGGGACAGGGCGACACCGGGGAGCTGTTTTTT. It encodes CASSLRPGQGDTGELFF.

This clone is a singleton in its sample. The chain joins TRBV5-1 to TRBJ2-1; D is unclear. Germline V gene sequence: CDR1 SGHRS, CDR2 YFSETQ. This CDR3 region has 13 residues. V was clipped by 0 bases and J by 8 bases, with 9 bases between them. The CDR3 spells CASSLDFIDEQFF. The CDR3 coding sequence is TGCGCCAGCAGCTTGGACTTCATAGATGAGCAGTTCTTC.